A single sample is the source of the 23 T cell receptor beta chains below, sequenced in a study of T cell responses to AZD1222 COVID-19 vaccine. Clones were sequenced by immunoSEQ multiplex PCR, and TCRdb holds only the in-frame ones, with some missing. The sample contains around 180,000 clones, 90% of which appear only once. Sequences were derived from peripheral blood, sampled on day 0 of AZD1222 vaccination. The receptors were sampled from an adult in good health.

Written as DNA, the CDR3 is TGTGCCAGCAATAGCGGGGGGTGGGAGACCCAGTACTTC. Translating gives CASNSGGWETQYF. The V and J genes are TRBV12-3 or TRBV12-4 and TRBJ2-5, with 10 bases identical to TRBD2. J lost 5 bases, V lost 7 bases, and 4 bases had no gene match. The CDR3 totals 13 residues.

The chain joins TRBV30 to TRBJ1-1, with 11 bases aligning to TRBD1. Germline trimming cut 4 bases from V and 4 bases from J; bases unmatched to any gene: 11. This CDR3 is 16 amino acids long. Germline V lookup: CDR1 GTSNPN, CDR2 SVGIG (reference sequence). CDR3 coding DNA: TGTGCCTGGAAAGGGGGGGCCGGGACAGGGGGCACTGAAGCTTTCTTT. Its protein is CAWKGGAGTGGTEAFF.

This clone was seen only a few times. The chain recombines TRBV28 with TRBJ2-2; D gene ambiguous. The germline V and J ends were trimmed by 3 bases and 5 bases, with 10 bases remaining between them. Germline V gene sequence: CDR1 MDHEN, CDR2 SYDVKM. This CDR3 has 14 amino acids. The CDR3 is CASSLTPGTGELFF. The CDR3 DNA reads as TGTGCCAGCAGTTTGACCCCCGGGACCGGGGAGCTGTTTTTT.

The table lists this clone with a few counts. The chain is built from TRBV2 and TRBJ1-1, with 7 bases lining up with TRBD1. V lost 3 bases to trimming and J lost 5 bases; unmatched junction nucleotides: 12. The CDR3 spans 16 residues. The germline V gene encodes CDR1 SNHLY and CDR2 FYNNEI. CDR3 residues: CASSEGLGQGGTEAFF. The DNA of the CDR3 is TGTGCCAGCAGTGAGGGACTAGGGCAGGGGGGAACTGAAGCTTTCTTT.

The chain carries TRBV2 and TRBJ2-2, with D perhaps matching TRBD2 (5 bases). CDR1 and CDR2 (germline): SNHLY, FYNNEI. CDR3 size: 14 residues. V dropped 5 bases and J dropped 4 bases, with 11 bases sitting between them. The CDR3 here is CASSIAPGTGELFF. As DNA, the CDR3 is TGTGCCAGCAGTATAGCGCCGGGCACCGGGGAGCTGTTTTTT.

This rearrangement joins TRBV9 to TRBJ2-1; tentatively, D is TRBD1 (6 bases). The CDR3 sequence is 14 residues long. Trimming removed 3 bases at V and 3 bases at J, with 10 bases between. Germline V gene data show CDR1 as SGDLS and CDR2 as YYNGEE. For the CDR3, the DNA is TGTGCCAGCAGCGCCCAACAGGGCTACAATGAGCAGTTCTTC. Translating gives CASSAQQGYNEQFF.

The chain links TRBV9 to TRBJ2-1; 16 nucleotides match TRBD2. The CDR3 is 18 amino acids. CDR1 and CDR2 (germline): SGDLS, YYNGEE. V shed 0 bases, J shed 5 bases, and the junction held 5 bases outside the gene matches. CDR3 amino acids: CASSVGGTSGGEHNEQFF. CDR3 sequence (DNA): TGTGCCAGCAGCGTAGGCGGGACTAGCGGGGGGGAACACAATGAGCAGTTCTTC.

The chain recombines TRBV5-1 with TRBJ2-6, with D perhaps matching TRBD1 or TRBD2 (5 bases each). The CDR3 loop spans 16 amino acids. V lost 4 bases and J lost 4, with 15 bases in between. Germline V gene lookup returns CDR1 SGHRS and CDR2 YFSETQ. CDR3 coding DNA: TGCGCCAGCAGCCCGGGACCTCGGGTAGGGGCCAACGTCCTGACTTTC. As protein: CASSPGPRVGANVLTF. The variable domain in full, with the rest retrieved from reference TRBV5-1 and TRBJ2-6, is KAGVTQTPRYLIKTRGQQVTLSCSPISGHRSVSWYQQTPGQGLQFLFEYFSETQRNKGNFPGRFSGRQFSNSRSEMNVSTLELGDSALYLCASSPGPRVGANVLTFGAGSRLTVL.

A single count supports this clone. The rearrangement uses TRBV10-3 and TRBJ2-3, with TRBD2 identical over 7 bases. This CDR3 is built from 16 residues. Germline V gene lookup returns CDR1 ENHRY and CDR2 SYGVKD. Trimming removed 0 bases from V and 0 bases from J; junction bases left unmatched: 3. In nucleotides, the CDR3 is TGTGCCATCAGTGAGTCAGCGGGGACTAGCACAGATACGCAGTATTTT. This encodes CAISESAGTSTDTQYF.

The chain is built from TRBV28 and TRBJ1-5, with D unclear. Trimming left V 4 bases short and J 7 bases short, with 11 bases between. This CDR3 contains 13 residues. Germline V lookup: CDR1 MDHEN, CDR2 SYDVKM. The CDR3 loop is CASSSKGWQPQHF. Written as DNA, the CDR3 is TGTGCCAGCAGTTCAAAAGGATGGCAGCCCCAGCATTTT.

CDR3 DNA sequence: TGTGCCAGCAGCTCAGTGATAAGCTCCTACGAGCAGTACTTC. It encodes CASSSVISSYEQYF. The V gene is TRBV6-5, the J gene TRBJ2-7; D unresolved. This CDR3 has 14 residues. The V gene's germline CDR1 is MNHEY and CDR2 SVGAGI. The germline V and J ends were trimmed by 6 bases and 0 bases, with 12 bases remaining between them.

The V gene is TRBV5-1, the J gene TRBJ2-3; 8 bases match TRBD2. The CDR3 totals 17 residues. CDR1 is SGHRS, CDR2 YFSETQ, per germline. Trimming took 4 bases from V and 4 from J; bases not matched to a gene: 14. The CDR3 is CASSTRFTGGRADTQYF. CDR3 nucleotide sequence: TGCGCCAGCAGCACTCGTTTTACGGGAGGGCGCGCAGATACGCAGTATTTT.

The V call is TRBV5-4, the J call TRBJ2-1; 12 bases line up with TRBD2. CDR1 SGHNT and CDR2 YYREEE come from the germline V gene (reference sequence). The CDR3 loop spans 17 amino acids. Losses at the gene ends were 5 bases for V and 8 bases for J; bases not matched to a gene: 14. In DNA form, the CDR3 reads TGTGCCAGCAGATCACCGGGACTAGCGGGCACGTCCGATGAGCAGTTCTTC. Protein: CASRSPGLAGTSDEQFF.

The CDR3: CASTPGTSGGETQYF. DNA for the CDR3: TGCGCCAGCACCCCGGGGACTAGCGGGGGGGAGACCCAGTACTTC. The J gene is TRBJ2-5, the V gene TRBV23-1; 15 bases are a match to TRBD2. TRBV23-1 is given ORF status, its function remaining uncertain. This CDR3 has 15 residues. Trimming took 7 bases from V and 5 from J; bases not matched to a gene: 5.

This clone was seen a single time. Here the CDR3 DNA reads TGTGCCAGCAGACCGGGACAGGGTTATCAGCCCCAGCATTTT. This encodes CASRPGQGYQPQHF. The J gene is TRBJ1-5, the V gene TRBV6-5; 9 bases align to TRBD1. Trimming at V came to 6 bases and at J to 5 bases, leaving 5 bases not matched to a gene. The CDR3 runs to 14 residues. The germline V gene encodes CDR1 MNHEY and CDR2 SVGAGI.

This chain uses TRBV7-9 with TRBJ1-4; D may be TRBD1 (6 bases). Germline-derived CDR1 and CDR2 are SEHNR and FQNEAQ (reference sequence). The CDR3 is 14 residues long. V lost 1 base, J lost 6 bases, and 9 bases lay in between. The CDR3, as DNA: TGTGCCAGCAGCTTAGGGGGGCGGTATGAAAAACTGTTTTTT. Its translation is CASSLGGRYEKLFF.

The chain joins TRBV5-4 to TRBJ1-4; 8 bases are a match to TRBD1. The V segment lost 4 bases and the J segment 6 bases; nucleotides outside the gene matches: 8. This CDR3 region has 15 residues. Per the germline V gene, CDR1 is SGHNT and CDR2 is YYREEE (reference sequence). CDR3 bases: TGTGCCAGCAGCCGGGAAACAGGGGGGGATGAAAAACTGTTTTTT. Its translation: CASSRETGGDEKLFF.

The J gene is TRBJ1-2, the V gene TRBV27, with TRBD1 matching over 10 bases. J lost 2 bases, V lost 3 bases, and 6 bases had no gene match. Looked up from germline, CDR1 is MNHEY and CDR2 is SMNVEV (reference sequence). The CDR3 contains 16 residues. Written as DNA, the CDR3 is TGTGCCAGCAGTTTTAACCCGGGACAGGGGAACTATGGCTACACCTTC. Amino acid sequence: CASSFNPGQGNYGYTF.

This sequence joins TRBV28 and TRBJ2-2; 7 positions match TRBD1. The CDR3 length is 15 residues. Germline V gives CDR1 MDHEN, CDR2 SYDVKM. Trimming at V came to 7 bases and at J to 4 bases, leaving 9 bases not matched to a gene. CDR3 region: CASTRQGRATGELFF. The CDR3 DNA is TGTGCCAGCACTCGACAGGGTCGGGCCACCGGGGAGCTGTTTTTT. Full variable domain (remainder filled in from reference TRBV28 and TRBJ2-2): DVKVTQSSRYLVKRTGEKVFLECVQDMDHENMFWYRQDPGLGLRLIYFSYDVKMKEKGDIPEGYSVSREKKERFSLILESASTNQTSMYLCASTRQGRATGELFFGEGSRLTVL.

This rearrangement joins TRBV7-9 to TRBJ1-4; 7 bases align to TRBD1. Trimming cost V 1 base and J 8 bases; bases outside gene matches: 4. CDR1 SEHNR and CDR2 FQNEAQ come from the germline V gene (reference sequence). CDR3 length: 14 amino acids. CDR3 sequence reads: CASSLGQGGEKLFF. CDR3 in DNA: TGTGCCAGCAGCTTAGGACAGGGAGGCGAAAAACTGTTTTTT.

The rearrangement links TRBV7-9 to TRBJ1-6; 9 nucleotides agree with TRBD1. The V segment lost 5 bases and the J segment 8 bases; nucleotides outside the gene matches: 7. From germline, CDR1 is SEHNR and CDR2 FQNEAQ (reference sequence). The CDR3 sequence is 15 residues long. The CDR3 loop reads CASSSRDRVYSPLHF. CDR3 sequence (DNA): TGTGCCAGCAGCAGCCGGGACAGGGTCTATTCACCCCTCCACTTT.

The chain joins TRBV28 to TRBJ1-1; the D is unclear. The V and J ends lost 7 bases and 1 base respectively, with 4 bases between them. From germline, CDR1 is MDHEN and CDR2 SYDVKM. The length of the CDR3 is 11 residues. CDR3 nucleotide sequence: TGTGCCAGCACGGCGAACACTGAAGCTTTCTTT. Translated: CASTANTEAFF.

This sequence joins TRBV7-2 and TRBJ1-4; 8 nucleotides line up with TRBD1. The CDR3 runs to 15 residues. Trimming took 5 bases from V and 11 from J; bases not matched to a gene: 13. Germline lookup yields CDR1 SGHTA and CDR2 FQGNSA. DNA of the CDR3: TGTGCCAGCAGCCGGCAAAGACACAGGGGGGAGAAACTGTTTTTT. Translation gives CASSRQRHRGEKLFF.